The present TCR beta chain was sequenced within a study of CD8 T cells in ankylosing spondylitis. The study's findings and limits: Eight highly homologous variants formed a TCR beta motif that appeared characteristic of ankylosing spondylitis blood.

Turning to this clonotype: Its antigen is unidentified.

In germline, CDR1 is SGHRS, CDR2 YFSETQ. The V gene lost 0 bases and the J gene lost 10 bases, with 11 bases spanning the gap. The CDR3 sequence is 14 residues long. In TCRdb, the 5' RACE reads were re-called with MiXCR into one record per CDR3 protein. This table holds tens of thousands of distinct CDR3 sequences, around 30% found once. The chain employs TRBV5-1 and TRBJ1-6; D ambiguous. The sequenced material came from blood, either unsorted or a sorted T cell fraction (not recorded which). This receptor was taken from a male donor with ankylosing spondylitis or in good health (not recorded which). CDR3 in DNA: TGCGCCAGCAGCTTGGACCGACCAGAATCACCCCTCCACTTT. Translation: CASSLDRPESPLHF.